This paragraph reports one TCR beta chain. Which antigen it targets is not known. Base qualities are not at hand, and no much larger clone is one base apart. The entry originates in a study of PD-L1 blockade in urothelial cancer (dated by TCRdb to the late 2010s). About the study as a whole: All patients started therapy around 2014 and received atezolizumab 1,200 mg intravenously every 3 weeks. About 90% of the roughly 30 patients were males with bladder-origin urothelial cancer, and about 65% of the roughly 30 reported a prior smoking history. An ECOG performance status of 0 or 1 was recorded for the patients, and 0 to 3 prior chemotherapy regimens had been received by the patients. Blood samples were analyzed at 3 weeks after treatment start (second dose) and at 6 weeks after treatment start. A median of around 150,000 T cells and some 84,000 unique TCRs was obtained from blood samples, and a median clonality of 0.080 was observed. Somatic, immune and clinical correlates of response to PD-L1 blockade with atezolizumab in urothelial cancer were the focus of an exploratory multi-omic analysis. TCR sequencing covered pretreatment tumor samples and matched, serially collected peripheral blood taken before and after atezolizumab treatment. Durable clinical benefit was defined as a progression-free survival longer than 6 months, and TCR features were additionally tested against progression-free survival and overall survival. In the same patients, pretreatment tumors underwent whole exome sequencing and RNA sequencing in addition to TCR sequencing. Durable clinical benefit was achieved by nine patients and was not achieved by 20 patients. Pretreatment blood TCR-seq was available for twenty-nine patients, at least one posttreatment blood collection was obtained for about 24 patients, and tumor TCR-seq was available for about 24 patients.

CDR1 and CDR2, looked up from the germline V gene, are KGHSH and LQKENI. V is clipped by 0 bases and J by 1 base, and the sequence between their germline boundaries is 9 bases long. The cysteine opens and the phenylalanine closes a CDR3 of 15 amino acids. The only DNA kept is the CDR3, 45 bases in frame from the first base. Synthetic TCR analog templates were spiked into each PCR to estimate absolute template abundance from read counts. The immunoSEQ assay used bias-controlled V and J gene primers to amplify TCRbeta CDR3 regions from genomic DNA. Sequencing of rearranged TCRbeta segments was done at approximately 20X coverage. On the authors' methods: Sequencing errors were corrected by clustering, and CDR3s were annotated against IMGT so that V, D and J genes could be assigned. Out-of-frame and stop-codon sequences were excluded, and only productive TCRbeta rearrangements were used in downstream analyses. Clonality was computed as one minus Shannon entropy normalized by the log of the number of unique productive sequences. Fisher's exact test with Benjamini-Hochberg correction, at a threshold of adjusted p below 0.01, was used to find clones that differed between time points or between blood and tumor. The table was pulled from immuneACCESS by TCRdb, which kept in-frame rearrangements only. Such tables lose some clones; where checked, under half of the loss comes from unresolved V genes, and the rest has no known cause. The V and J calls and the clone size are those of that table, but D and trimming were determined from the DNA. For this sample the table gives approximately 100,000 clones, of which roughly nine tenths were detected only once. The top ten clones comprise 0.92% of the sample.

Results the study describes overall, beyond this receptor: Because the sample size was small (n of about 29) and many exploratory analyses were performed, the results are intended to be hypothesis-generating. A pretreatment peripheral blood TCR clonality below the median was linked to improved progression-free and overall survival. Patients with durable benefit showed greater expansion of tumor-associated TCR clones in peripheral blood 3 weeks after starting treatment (n ≈ 21, p = 0.022).

The cohort included about 29 patients with locally advanced or metastatic urothelial carcinoma who were treated at Memorial Sloan Kettering on a trial protocol. Peripheral blood mononuclear cells were collected pretreatment and during treatment, with between 1 and 8 total time points per patient. The Qiagen DNeasy Blood extraction kit was used to purify genomic DNA from total PBMCs and tumor samples. Collected pretreatment and during treatment, PBMCs were isolated and stored as previously described. This receptor chain uses TRBV18 and TRBJ1-1, with the identity of the D gene unclear. The sample in question was PBMCs, obtained around atezolizumab (anti-PD-L1) treatment. The clonotype originates from a woman of 80 years or more with urothelial cancer. The nucleotide sequence is given as TGTGCCAGCTCACCACCCAATGAGCCGAACACTGAAGCTTTCTTT. It translates to CASSPPNEPNTEAFF. Beyond the CDR3, the reference TRBV18 and TRBJ1-1 genes provide the residues; the full variable domain reads: NAGVMQNPRHLVRRRGQEARLRCSPMKGHSHVYWYRQLPEEGLKFMVYLQKENIIDESGMPKERFSAEFPKEGPSILRIQQVVRGDSAAYFCASSPPNEPNTEAFFGQGTRLTVV.